This T cell receptor beta chain was sequenced for a study of OX40 agonist ivuxolimab in advanced cancers. Study summary: Cancers in dose escalation were hepatocellular, melanoma, renal cell and head and neck. Among those enrolled, mean age was about 63 years (range about 23 to 85) and about 79% were male.

The sampling schedule covered blood at baseline, cycle 4 day 1, and cycle 7 day 1. Measured with immunoSEQ multiplex PCR; TCRdb has only the in-frame clones, and not every one. Of some 70,000 clones in the sample, more than 75% were seen once. The sequenced sample was CD4+ or CD8+ T cells sorted from blood, obtained in a trial of the OX40 agonist ivuxolimab. This receptor was taken from an adult with an advanced solid tumor such as melanoma, head and neck, liver or kidney cancer.

DNA for the CDR3: TGTGCCAGTAGTTCACGGACAGCCCAAACCGGGGAGCTGTTTTTT. Its translation is CASSSRTAQTGELFF. V is TRBV19 and J is TRBJ2-2; D is perhaps TRBD1 (6 bases). The CDR3 length is 15 residues. Germline CDR1 reads LNHDA; CDR2 reads SQIVND (reference sequence). Trimming took 5 bases from V and 5 from J, leaving 15 bases between them. Drawing the rest from reference TRBV19 and TRBJ2-2, the complete variable domain is DGGITQSPKYLFRKEGQNVTLSCEQNLNHDAMYWYRQDPGQGLRLIYYSQIVNDFQKGDIAEGYSVSREKKESFPLTVTSAQKNPTAFYLCASSSRTAQTGELFFGEGSRLTVL.